Sequencing of this T cell receptor (beta chain) was carried out in a study of T cells in localized non-small cell lung cancer. About this clone itself: Its specificity is not known.

Study-wide results and limits: The highest T cell clonality was in uninvolved adjacent lung, above tumor.

Sequencing used immunoSEQ multiplex PCR; TCRdb keeps in-frame clones, though not all of them. The sample shows some 29,000 clones, over 85% of them seen only once. The clonotype originates from a woman between 18 and 50 years old with stage I lung adenocarcinoma. Source: peripheral blood, taken before any cancer treatment.

The chain's CDR3 is CASSLGLANSYEQYF. In nucleotides, the CDR3 is TGTGCCAGCAGCTTGGGTCTAGCGAACTCCTACGAGCAGTACTTC. The genes are TRBV5-6 and TRBJ2-7; TRBD2 is a possible D gene (6 bases). CDR1 SGHDT and CDR2 YYEEEE come from the germline V gene. The CDR3 totals 15 residues. The ends were cut back, 0 bases at V and 0 bases at J, with 10 bases in the middle.